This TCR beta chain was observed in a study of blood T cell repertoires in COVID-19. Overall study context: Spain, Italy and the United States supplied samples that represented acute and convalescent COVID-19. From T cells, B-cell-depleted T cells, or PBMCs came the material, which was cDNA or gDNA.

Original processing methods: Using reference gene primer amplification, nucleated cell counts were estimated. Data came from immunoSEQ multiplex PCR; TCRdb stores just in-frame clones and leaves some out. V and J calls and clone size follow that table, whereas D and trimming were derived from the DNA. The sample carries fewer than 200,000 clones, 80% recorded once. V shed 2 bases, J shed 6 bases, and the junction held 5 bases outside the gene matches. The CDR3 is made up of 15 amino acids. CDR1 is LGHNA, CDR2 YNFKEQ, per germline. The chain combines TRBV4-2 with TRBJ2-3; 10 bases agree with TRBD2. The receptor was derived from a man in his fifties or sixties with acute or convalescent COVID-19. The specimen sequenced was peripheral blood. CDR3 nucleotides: TGTGCCAGCAGCCAAACTAGCGGGGTAGACGATACGCAGTATTTT. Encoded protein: CASSQTSGVDDTQYF.